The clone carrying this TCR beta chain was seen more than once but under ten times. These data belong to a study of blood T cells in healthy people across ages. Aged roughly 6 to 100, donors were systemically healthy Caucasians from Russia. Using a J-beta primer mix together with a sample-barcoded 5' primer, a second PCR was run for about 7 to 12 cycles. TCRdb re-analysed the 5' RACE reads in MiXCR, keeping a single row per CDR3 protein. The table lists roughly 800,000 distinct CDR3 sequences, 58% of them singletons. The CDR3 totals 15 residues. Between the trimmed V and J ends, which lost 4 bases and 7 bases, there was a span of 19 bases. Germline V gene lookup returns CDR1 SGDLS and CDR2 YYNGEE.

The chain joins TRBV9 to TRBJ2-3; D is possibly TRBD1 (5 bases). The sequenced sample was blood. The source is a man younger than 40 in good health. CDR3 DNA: TGTGCCAGCAGCCCGGACAAGGGGCACAGGAATACGCAGTATTTT. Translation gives CASSPDKGHRNTQYF.